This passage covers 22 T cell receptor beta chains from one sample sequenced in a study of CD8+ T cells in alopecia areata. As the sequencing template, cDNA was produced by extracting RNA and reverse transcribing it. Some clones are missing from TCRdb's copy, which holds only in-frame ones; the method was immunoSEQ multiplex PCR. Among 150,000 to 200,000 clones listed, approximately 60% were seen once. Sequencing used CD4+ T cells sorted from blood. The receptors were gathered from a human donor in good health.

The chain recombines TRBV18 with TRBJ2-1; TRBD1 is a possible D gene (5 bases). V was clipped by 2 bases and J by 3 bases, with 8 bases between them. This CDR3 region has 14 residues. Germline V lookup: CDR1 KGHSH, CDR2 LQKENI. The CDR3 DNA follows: TGTGCCAGCTCACCAGCAGGGCACTACAATGAGCAGTTCTTC. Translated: CASSPAGHYNEQFF.

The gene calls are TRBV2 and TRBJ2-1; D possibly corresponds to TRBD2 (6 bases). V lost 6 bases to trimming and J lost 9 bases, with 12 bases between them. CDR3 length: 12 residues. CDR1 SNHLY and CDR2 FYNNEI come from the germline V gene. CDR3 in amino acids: CASRSGGGEQFF. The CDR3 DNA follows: TGTGCCAGCAGATCCGGGGGTGGTGAGCAGTTCTTC. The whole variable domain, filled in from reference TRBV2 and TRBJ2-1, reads EPEVTQTPSHQVTQMGQEVILRCVPISNHLYFYWYRQILGQKVEFLVSFYNNEISEKSEIFDDQFSVERPDGSNFTLKIRSTKLEDSAMYFCASRSGGGEQFFGPGTRLTVL.

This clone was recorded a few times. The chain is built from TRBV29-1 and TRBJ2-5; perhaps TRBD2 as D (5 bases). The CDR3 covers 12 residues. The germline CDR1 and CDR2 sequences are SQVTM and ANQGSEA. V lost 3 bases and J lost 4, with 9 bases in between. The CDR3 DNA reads TGCAGCGTTGAGCACGGAGGAGAGACCCAGTACTTC. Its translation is CSVEHGGETQYF.

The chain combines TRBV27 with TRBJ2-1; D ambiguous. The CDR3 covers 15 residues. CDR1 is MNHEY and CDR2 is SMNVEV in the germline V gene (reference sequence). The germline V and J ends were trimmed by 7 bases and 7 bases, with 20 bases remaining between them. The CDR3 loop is CASTTIQVGQNEQFF. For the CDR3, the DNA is TGTGCCAGCACCACGATCCAGGTTGGGCAGAATGAGCAGTTCTTC.

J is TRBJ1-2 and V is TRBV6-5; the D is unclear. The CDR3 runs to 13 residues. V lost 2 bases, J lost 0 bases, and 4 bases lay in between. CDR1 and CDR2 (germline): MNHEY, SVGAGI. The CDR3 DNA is TGTGCCAGCAGTTACGTGTCTAACTATGGCTACACCTTC. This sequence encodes CASSYVSNYGYTF.

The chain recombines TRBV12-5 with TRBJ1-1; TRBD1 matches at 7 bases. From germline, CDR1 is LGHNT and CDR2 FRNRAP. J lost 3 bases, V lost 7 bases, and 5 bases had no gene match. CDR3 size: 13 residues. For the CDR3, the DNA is TGTGCTAGTGCTAAGACAGGGCACACTGAAGCTTTCTTT. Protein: CASAKTGHTEAFF. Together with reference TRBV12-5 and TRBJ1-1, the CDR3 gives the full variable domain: DARVTQTPRHKVTEMGQEVTMRCQPILGHNTVFWYRQTMMQGLELLAYFRNRAPLDDSGMPKDRFSAEMPDATLATLKIQPSEPRDSAVYFCASAKTGHTEAFFGQGTRLTVV.

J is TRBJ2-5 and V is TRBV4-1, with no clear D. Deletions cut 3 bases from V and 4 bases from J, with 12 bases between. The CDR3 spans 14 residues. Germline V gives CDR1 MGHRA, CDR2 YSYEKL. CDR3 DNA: TGCGCCAGCAGCCAGGGCCTCTACGGAGAGACCCAGTACTTC. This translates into CASSQGLYGETQYF.

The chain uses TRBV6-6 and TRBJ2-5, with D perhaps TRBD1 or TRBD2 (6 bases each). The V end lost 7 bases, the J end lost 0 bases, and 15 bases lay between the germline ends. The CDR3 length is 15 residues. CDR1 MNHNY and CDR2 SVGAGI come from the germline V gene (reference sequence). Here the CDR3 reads CASTRLGGDQETQYF. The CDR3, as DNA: TGTGCCAGCACTCGACTAGGGGGTGACCAAGAGACCCAGTACTTC.

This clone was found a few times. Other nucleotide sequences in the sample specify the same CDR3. The CDR3 nucleotides read TGCAGCGTTGAATTCAGAATGAACACTGAAGCTTTCTTT. Translated, it gives CSVEFRMNTEAFF. The chain recombines TRBV29-1 with TRBJ1-1; D is unclear. Germline V gene sequence: CDR1 SQVTM, CDR2 ANQGSEA. V shed 2 bases and J shed 0 bases, with 7 bases lying between them. This CDR3 is 13 amino acids long.

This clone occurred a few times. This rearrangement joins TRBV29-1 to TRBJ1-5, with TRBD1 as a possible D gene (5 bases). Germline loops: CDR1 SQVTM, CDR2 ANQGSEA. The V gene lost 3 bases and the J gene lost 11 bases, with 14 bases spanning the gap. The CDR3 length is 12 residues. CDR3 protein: CSVDTGGGTQHF. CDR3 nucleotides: TGCAGCGTTGATACAGGCGGGGGGACCCAGCATTTT.

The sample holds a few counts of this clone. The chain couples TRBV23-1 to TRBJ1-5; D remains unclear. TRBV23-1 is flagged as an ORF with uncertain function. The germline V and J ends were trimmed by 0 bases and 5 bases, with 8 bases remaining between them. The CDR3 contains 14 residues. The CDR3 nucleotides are TGCGCCAGCAGTCAATCGGCCGGCGATCAGCCCCAGCATTTT. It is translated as CASSQSAGDQPQHF.

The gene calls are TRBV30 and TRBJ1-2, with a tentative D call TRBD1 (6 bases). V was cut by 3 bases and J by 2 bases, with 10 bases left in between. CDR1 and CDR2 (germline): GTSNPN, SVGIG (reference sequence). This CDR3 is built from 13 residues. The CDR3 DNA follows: TGTGCCTGGAGCGCAGGACAGAACTATGGCTACACCTTC. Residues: CAWSAGQNYGYTF. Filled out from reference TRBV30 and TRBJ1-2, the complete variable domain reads SQTIHQWPATLVQPVGSPLSLECTVEGTSNPNLYWYRQAAGRGLQLLFYSVGIGQISSEVPQNLSASRPQDRQFILSSKKLLLSDSGFYLCAWSAGQNYGYTFGSGTRLTVV.

CDR3 protein: CSVRHRGRGNEAFF. The CDR3 nucleotides read TGCAGCGTTCGGCACAGGGGGCGAGGGAATGAAGCTTTCTTT. This rearrangement joins TRBV29-1 to TRBJ1-1; 9 nucleotides line up with TRBD1. The V segment lost 5 bases and the J segment 7 bases; nucleotides outside the gene matches: 11. The CDR3 contains 14 residues. Germline V gene lookup returns CDR1 SQVTM and CDR2 ANQGSEA.

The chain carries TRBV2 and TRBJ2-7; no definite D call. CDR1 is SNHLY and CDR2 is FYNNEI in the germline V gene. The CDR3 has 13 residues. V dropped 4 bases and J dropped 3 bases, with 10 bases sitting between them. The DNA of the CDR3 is TGTGCCAGCAGTGGTGGGTTAGGCTACGAGCAGTACTTC. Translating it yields CASSGGLGYEQYF. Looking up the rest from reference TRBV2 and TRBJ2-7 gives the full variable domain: EPEVTQTPSHQVTQMGQEVILRCVPISNHLYFYWYRQILGQKVEFLVSFYNNEISEKSEIFDDQFSVERPDGSNFTLKIRSTKLEDSAMYFCASSGGLGYEQYFGPGTRLTVT.

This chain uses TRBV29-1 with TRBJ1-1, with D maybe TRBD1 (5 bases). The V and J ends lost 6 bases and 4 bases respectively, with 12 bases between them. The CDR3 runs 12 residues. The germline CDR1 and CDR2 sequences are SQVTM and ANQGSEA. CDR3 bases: TGCAGCGTAATTACAGGACTCACTGAAGCTTTCTTT. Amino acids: CSVITGLTEAFF.

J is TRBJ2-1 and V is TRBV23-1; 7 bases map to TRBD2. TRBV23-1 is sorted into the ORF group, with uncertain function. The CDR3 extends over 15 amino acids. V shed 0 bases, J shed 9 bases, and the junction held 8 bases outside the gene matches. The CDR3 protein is CASSQSWDYDSEQFF. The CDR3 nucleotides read TGCGCCAGCAGTCAATCATGGGACTATGACAGTGAGCAGTTCTTC.

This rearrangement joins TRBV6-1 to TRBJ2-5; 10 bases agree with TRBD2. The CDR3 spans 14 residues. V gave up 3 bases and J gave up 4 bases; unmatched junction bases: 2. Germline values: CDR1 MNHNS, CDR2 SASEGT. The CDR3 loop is CASSDWTSGETQYF. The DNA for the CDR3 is TGTGCCAGCAGTGATTGGACTAGCGGAGAGACCCAGTACTTC.

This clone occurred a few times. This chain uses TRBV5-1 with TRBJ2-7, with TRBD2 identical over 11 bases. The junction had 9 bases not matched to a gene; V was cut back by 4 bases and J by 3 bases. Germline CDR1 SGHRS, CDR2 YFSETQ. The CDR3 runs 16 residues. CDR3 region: CASSNGTSGRSYEQYF. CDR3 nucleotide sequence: TGCGCCAGCAGCAACGGGACTAGCGGAAGGAGCTACGAGCAGTACTTC.

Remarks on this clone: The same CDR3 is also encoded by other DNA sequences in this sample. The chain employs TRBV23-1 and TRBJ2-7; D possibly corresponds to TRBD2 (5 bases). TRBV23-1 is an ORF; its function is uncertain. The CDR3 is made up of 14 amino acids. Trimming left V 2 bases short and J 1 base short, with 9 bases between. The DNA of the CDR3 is TGCGCCAGCAGTCAACCTAGCTTTTCCTACGAGCAGTACTTC. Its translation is CASSQPSFSYEQYF.

The CDR3 nucleotides are TGTGCCAGCATTTCACAGCCGAACACTGAAGCTTTCTTT. It translates to CASISQPNTEAFF. This chain links TRBV6-6 with TRBJ1-1; D not resolved. Trimming left V 7 bases short and J 1 base short, with 10 bases between. Germline-derived CDR1 and CDR2 are MNHNY and SVGAGI (reference sequence). This CDR3 is 13 amino acids long.

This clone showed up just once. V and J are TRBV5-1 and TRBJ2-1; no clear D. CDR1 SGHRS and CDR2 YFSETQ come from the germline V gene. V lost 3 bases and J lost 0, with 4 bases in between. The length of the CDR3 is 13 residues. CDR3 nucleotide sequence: TGCGCCAGCAGCTGGAGCTCCTACAATGAGCAGTTCTTC. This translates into CASSWSSYNEQFF. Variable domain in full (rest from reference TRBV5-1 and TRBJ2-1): KAGVTQTPRYLIKTRGQQVTLSCSPISGHRSVSWYQQTPGQGLQFLFEYFSETQRNKGNFPGRFSGRQFSNSRSEMNVSTLELGDSALYLCASSWSSYNEQFFGPGTRLTVL.

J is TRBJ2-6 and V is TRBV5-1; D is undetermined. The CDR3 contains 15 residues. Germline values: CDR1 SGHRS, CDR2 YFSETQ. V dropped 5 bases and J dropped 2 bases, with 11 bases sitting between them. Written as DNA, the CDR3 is TGCGCCAGCAGTTATCGGGCTACTGGGGCCAACGTCCTGACTTTC. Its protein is CASSYRATGANVLTF.